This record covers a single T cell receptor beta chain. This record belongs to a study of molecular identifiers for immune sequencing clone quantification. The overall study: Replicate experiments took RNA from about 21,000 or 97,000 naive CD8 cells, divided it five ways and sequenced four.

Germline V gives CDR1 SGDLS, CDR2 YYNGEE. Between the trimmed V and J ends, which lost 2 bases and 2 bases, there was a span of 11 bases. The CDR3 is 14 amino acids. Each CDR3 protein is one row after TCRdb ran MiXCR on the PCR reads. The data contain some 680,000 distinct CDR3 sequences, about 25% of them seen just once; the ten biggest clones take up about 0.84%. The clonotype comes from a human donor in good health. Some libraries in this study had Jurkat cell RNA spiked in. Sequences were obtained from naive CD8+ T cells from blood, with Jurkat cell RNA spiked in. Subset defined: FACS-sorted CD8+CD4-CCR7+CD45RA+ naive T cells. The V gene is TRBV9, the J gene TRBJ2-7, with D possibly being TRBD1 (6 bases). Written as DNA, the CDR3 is TGTGCCAGCAGCGTCGGGACACAGACCTACGAGCAGTACTTC. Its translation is CASSVGTQTYEQYF.